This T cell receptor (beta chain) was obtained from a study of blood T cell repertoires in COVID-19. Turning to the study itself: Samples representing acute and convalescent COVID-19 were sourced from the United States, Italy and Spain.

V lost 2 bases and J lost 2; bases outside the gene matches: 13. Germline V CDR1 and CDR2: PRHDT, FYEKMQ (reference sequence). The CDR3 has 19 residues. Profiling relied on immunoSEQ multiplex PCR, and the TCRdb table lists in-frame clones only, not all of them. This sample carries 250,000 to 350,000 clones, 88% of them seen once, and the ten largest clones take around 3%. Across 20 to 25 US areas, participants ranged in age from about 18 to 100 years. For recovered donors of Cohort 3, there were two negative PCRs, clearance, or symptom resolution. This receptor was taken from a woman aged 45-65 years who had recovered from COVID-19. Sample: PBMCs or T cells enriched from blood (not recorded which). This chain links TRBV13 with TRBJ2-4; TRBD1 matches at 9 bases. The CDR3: CASSLISKPGQGTKNIQYF. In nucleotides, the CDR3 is TGTGCCAGCAGCTTAATTTCCAAACCAGGACAGGGGACCAAAAACATTCAGTACTTC. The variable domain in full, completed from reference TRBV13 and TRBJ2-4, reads AAGVIQSPRHLIKEKRETATLKCYPIPRHDTVYWYQQGPGQDPQFLISFYEKMQSDKGSIPDRFSAQQFSDYHSELNMSSLELGDSALYFCASSLISKPGQGTKNIQYFGAGTRLSVL.